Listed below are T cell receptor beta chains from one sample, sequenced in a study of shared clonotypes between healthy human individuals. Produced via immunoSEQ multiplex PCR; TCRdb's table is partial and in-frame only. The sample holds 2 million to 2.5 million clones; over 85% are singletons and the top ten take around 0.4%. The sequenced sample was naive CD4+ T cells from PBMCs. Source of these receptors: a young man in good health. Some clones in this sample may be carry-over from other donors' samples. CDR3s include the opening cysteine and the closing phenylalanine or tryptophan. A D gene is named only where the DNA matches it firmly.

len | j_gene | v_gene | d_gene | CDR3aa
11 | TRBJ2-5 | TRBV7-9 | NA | CASSLSETQYF
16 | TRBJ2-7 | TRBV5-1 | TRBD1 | CASSLADYRGRDEQYF
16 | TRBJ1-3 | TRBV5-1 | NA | CASSLGNLGVGNTIYF
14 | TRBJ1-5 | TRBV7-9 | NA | CASSLGGPRQPQHF
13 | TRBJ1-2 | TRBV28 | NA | CASTIRGLYGYTF
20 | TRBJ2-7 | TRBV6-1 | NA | CASSEVWDLTVDRPLYEQYF
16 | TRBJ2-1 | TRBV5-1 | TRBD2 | CASSPTGLAGGVEQFF
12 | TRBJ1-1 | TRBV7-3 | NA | CASSLGADRAFF
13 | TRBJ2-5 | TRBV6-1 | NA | CASSAAQQETQYF
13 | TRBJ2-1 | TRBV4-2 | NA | CASSRELDNEQFF
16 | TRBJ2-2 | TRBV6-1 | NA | CASSEGGKGRTGELFF
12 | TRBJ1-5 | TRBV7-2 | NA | CASSNPQGYQHF
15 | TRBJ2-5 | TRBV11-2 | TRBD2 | CASSLPLAGGETQYF
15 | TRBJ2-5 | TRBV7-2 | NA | CASSPRRGLRETQYF
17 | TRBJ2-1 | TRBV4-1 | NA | CASSHSRRGVSYNEQFF
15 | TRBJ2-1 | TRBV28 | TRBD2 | CASRPPGTRYNEQFF
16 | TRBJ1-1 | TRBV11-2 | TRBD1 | CASSLDGDRGSTEAFF
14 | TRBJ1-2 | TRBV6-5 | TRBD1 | CASRLGTGGAGYTF
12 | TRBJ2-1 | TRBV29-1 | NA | CSVERTYNEQFF
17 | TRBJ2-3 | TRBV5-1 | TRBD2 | CASSLPLAGGSTDTQYF
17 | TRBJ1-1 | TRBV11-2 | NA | CASSLDVRGFMNTEAFF
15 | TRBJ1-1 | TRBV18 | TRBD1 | CASSDSTGGMTEAFF
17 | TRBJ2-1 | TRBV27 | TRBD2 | CASTGVASGSSYNEQFF
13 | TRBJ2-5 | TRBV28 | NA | CASERGVEETQYF
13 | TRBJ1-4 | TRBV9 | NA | CASSVGRREKLFF
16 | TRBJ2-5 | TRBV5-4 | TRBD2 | CASSGGLAGNKETQYF
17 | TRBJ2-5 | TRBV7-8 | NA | CASSPTLSGRPRETQYF
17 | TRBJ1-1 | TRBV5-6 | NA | CASSLGGFGTSGTEAFF
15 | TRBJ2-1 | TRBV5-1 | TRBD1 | CASSRPGTGGSEQFF
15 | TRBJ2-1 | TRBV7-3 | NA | CASSPVADSYNEQFF
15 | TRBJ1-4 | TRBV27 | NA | CASSPRTRRSEKLFF
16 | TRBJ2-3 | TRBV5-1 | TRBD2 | CASSLFGLAGLDTQYF
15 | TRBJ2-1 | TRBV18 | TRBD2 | CASSLAGSSYNEQFF
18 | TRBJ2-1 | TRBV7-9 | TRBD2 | CASSFLRVRDYHPNEQFF
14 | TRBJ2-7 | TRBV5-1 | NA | CASSLSGVSREQYF
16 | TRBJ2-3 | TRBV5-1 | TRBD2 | CASSWGLAGGKDTQYF
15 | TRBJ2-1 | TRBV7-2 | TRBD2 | CASSLFRGSWNEQFF
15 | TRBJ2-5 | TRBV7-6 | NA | CASRHLTEFQETQYF
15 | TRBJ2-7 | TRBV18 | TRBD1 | CASSPIDRGEYEQYF
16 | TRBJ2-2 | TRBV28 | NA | CASSLYKLKNTGELFF
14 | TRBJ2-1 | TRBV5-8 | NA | CASGGSMGYNEQFF
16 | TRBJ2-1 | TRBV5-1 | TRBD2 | CASSLPGTSGYNEQFF
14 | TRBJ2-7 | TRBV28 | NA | CASSPVGGLYEQYF
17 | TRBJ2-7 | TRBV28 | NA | CASSLSFGGGVSYEQYF
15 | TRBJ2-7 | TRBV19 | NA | CASSTRGGQLYEQYF
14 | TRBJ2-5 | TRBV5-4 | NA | CASSKPGPEQEQYF
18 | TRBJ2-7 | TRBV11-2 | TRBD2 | CASSQTRGGSAYSYEQYF